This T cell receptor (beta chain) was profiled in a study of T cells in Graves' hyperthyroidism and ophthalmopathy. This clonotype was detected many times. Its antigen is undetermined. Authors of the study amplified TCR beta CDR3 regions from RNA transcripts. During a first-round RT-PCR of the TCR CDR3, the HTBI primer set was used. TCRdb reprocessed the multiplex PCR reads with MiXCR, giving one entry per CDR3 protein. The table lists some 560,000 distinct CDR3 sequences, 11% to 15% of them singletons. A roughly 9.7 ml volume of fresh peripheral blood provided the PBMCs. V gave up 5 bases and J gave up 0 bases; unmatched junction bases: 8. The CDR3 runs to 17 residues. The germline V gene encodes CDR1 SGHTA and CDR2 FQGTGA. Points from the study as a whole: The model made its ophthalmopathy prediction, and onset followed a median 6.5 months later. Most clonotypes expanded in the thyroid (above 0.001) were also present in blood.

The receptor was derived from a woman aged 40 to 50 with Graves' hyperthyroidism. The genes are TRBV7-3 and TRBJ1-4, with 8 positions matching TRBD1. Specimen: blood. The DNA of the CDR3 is TGTGCCAGCAGCCTCCGGGGACAGGCTGCAACTAATGAAAAACTGTTTTTT. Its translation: CASSLRGQAATNEKLFF. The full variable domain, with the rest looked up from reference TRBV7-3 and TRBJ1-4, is GAGVSQTPSNKVTEKGKYVELRCDPISGHTALYWYRQSLGQGPEFLIYFQGTGAADDSGLPNDRFFAVRPEGSVSTLKIQRTERGDSAVYLCASSLRGQAATNEKLFFGSGTQLSVL.